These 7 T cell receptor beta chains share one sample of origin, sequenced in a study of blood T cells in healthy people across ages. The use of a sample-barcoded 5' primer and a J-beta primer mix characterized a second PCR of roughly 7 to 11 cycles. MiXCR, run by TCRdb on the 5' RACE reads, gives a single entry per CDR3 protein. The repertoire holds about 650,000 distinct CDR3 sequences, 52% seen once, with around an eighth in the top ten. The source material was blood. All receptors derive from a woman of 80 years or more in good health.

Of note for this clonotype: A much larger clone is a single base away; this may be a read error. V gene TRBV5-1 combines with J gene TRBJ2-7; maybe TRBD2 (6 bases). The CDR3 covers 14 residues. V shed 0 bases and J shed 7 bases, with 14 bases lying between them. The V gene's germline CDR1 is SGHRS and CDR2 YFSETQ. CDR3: CASSLVAGSSEQYF. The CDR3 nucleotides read TGCGCCAGCAGCTTGGTTGCGGGGAGCAGTGAGCAGTACTTC.

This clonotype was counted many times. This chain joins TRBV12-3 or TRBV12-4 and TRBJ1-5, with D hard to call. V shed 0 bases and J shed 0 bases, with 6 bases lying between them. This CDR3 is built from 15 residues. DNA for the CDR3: TGTGCCAGCAGTTTAGCTCCGAATAGCAATCAGCCCCAGCATTTT. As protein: CASSLAPNSNQPQHF.

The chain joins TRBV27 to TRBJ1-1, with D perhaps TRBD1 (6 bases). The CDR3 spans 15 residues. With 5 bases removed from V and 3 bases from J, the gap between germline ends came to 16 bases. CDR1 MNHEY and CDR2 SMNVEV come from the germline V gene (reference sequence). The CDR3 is CASSPYGGRDTEAFF. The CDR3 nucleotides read TGTGCCAGCAGTCCTTATGGGGGCCGGGACACTGAAGCTTTCTTT.

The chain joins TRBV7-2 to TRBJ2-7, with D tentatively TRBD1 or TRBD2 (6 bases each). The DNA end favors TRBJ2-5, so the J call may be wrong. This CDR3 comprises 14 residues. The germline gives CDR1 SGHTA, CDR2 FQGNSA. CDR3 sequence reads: CASSRETGAETQYF. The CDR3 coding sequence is TGTGCCAGCAGTAGGGAGACGGGGGCCGAGACCCAGTACTTC.

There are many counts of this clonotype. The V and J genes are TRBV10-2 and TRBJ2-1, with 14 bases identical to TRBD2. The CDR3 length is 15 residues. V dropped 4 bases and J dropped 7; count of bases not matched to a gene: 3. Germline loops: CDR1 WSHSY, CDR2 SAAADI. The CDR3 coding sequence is TGCGCCAGCAGTGGGGGGACTAGCGGGAGTAATGAGCAGTTCTTC. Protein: CASSGGTSGSNEQFF.

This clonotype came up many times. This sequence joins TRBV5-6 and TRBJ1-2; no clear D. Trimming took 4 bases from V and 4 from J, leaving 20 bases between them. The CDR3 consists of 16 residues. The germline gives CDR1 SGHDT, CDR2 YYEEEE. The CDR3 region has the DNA TGTGCCAGCAGCCTACGGATTCTGGGTGTTGGCTATGGCTACACCTTC. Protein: CASSLRILGVGYGYTF. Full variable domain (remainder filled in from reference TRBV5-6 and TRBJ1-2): DAGVTQSPTHLIKTRGQQVTLRCSPKSGHDTVSWYQQALGQGPQFIFQYYEEEERQRGNFPDRFSGHQFPNYSSELNVNALLLGDSALYLCASSLRILGVGYGYTFGSGTRLTVV.

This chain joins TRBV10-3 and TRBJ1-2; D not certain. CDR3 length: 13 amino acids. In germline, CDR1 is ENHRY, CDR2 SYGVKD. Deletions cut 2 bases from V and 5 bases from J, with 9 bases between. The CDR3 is CAISEESDYGYTF. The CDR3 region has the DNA TGTGCCATCAGTGAGGAATCCGATTATGGCTACACCTTC.